These 26 T cell receptor beta chains were sequenced from one sample in a study of PD-1 blockade in classical Hodgkin lymphoma. Repertoires were generated with immunoSEQ multiplex PCR, while TCRdb's copy carries only in-frame clones and drops some. Among approximately 28,000 clones listed, around 80% were seen once. As for time point: cycle 4 day 1 (C4D1), after five to seven weeks of nivolumab. Brentuximab vedotin exposure varied, and every patient relapsed after autologous stem cell transplantation. Magnetic negative selection was used to purify CD4+ T cells from thawed PBMCs. The sequenced sample was CD4+ T cells from blood, obtained before the fourth cycle of nivolumab. The receptors derive from a human donor with classical Hodgkin lymphoma.

The gene calls are TRBV7-9 and TRBJ2-1; D is unclear. The germline CDR1 and CDR2 sequences are SEHNR and FQNEAQ (reference sequence). This CDR3 contains 16 residues. Trimming shortened V by 2 bases and J by 0 bases, and 11 bases separated the two germline ends. As DNA, the CDR3 is TGTGCCAGCAGCTTACGTGGCCAAAGCTCCTACAATGAGCAGTTCTTC. As protein: CASSLRGQSSYNEQFF.

The chain uses TRBV7-9 and TRBJ1-1; 9 nucleotides agree with TRBD1. CDR3 size: 15 residues. Trimming at V came to 5 bases and at J to 2 bases, leaving 6 bases not matched to a gene. Germline V gene lookup returns CDR1 SEHNR and CDR2 FQNEAQ (reference sequence). CDR3 residues: CASSPRQGGNTEAFF. Written as DNA, the CDR3 is TGTGCCAGCAGCCCCCGACAGGGGGGAAACACTGAAGCTTTCTTT.

J is TRBJ1-2 and V is TRBV19; unclear D gene. The germline V gene has CDR1 LNHDA and CDR2 SQIVND (reference sequence). Deletions cut 3 bases from V and 5 bases from J, with 13 bases between. The CDR3 sequence is 14 residues long. The CDR3 bases are TGTGCCAGTAGTATTGGGGTAGGATGGTATGGCTACACCTTC. Amino acid sequence: CASSIGVGWYGYTF. The whole variable domain, remainder taken from reference TRBV19 and TRBJ1-2, is DGGITQSPKYLFRKEGQNVTLSCEQNLNHDAMYWYRQDPGQGLRLIYYSQIVNDFQKGDIAEGYSVSREKKESFPLTVTSAQKNPTAFYLCASSIGVGWYGYTFGSGTRLTVV.

J is TRBJ2-3 and V is TRBV4-2, with D perhaps matching TRBD2 (5 bases). With 3 bases removed from V and 6 bases from J, the gap between germline ends came to 13 bases. Germline CDR1 LGHNA, CDR2 YNFKEQ. CDR3 length equals 14 residues. CDR3 residues: CASSQGVGIDTQYF. The CDR3 coding sequence is TGTGCCAGCAGCCAGGGTGTCGGGATCGATACGCAGTATTTT.

The table lists this clone with a count of one. The CDR3 sequence: CASSLLFTDTQYF. The CDR3 DNA is TGTGCCAGCAGCCTCCTGTTCACAGATACGCAGTATTTT. The chain uses TRBV9 and TRBJ2-3; D ambiguous. Germline CDR1 is SGDLS and CDR2 is YYNGEE. Trimming removed 4 bases at V and 2 bases at J, with 8 bases between. CDR3 length: 13 residues. Combining the CDR3 with reference TRBV9 and TRBJ2-3 gives the whole variable domain DSGVTQTPKHLITATGQRVTLRCSPRSGDLSVYWYQQSLDQGLQFLIQYYNGEERAKGNILERFSAQQFPDLHSELNLSSLELGDSALYFCASSLLFTDTQYFGPGTRLTVL.

Written as DNA, the CDR3 is TGTGCCAGCAGCGGGGACGGCGAGCAGTACTTC. Protein product: CASSGDGEQYF. The V and J genes are TRBV7-9 and TRBJ2-7, with D perhaps matching TRBD1 or TRBD2 (5 bases each). Trimming took off 5 bases at V and 6 bases at J, with 8 bases between the two ends. Germline assignment: CDR1 SEHNR and CDR2 FQNEAQ (reference sequence). The CDR3 is 11 amino acids.

V is TRBV7-9 and J is TRBJ1-5; D gene ambiguous. The germline CDR1 and CDR2 sequences are SEHNR and FQNEAQ (reference sequence). This CDR3 comprises 18 residues. Trimming stripped 3 bases from V and 4 bases from J, with 22 bases between. The DNA of the CDR3 is TGTGCCAGCAGCTTGGGCCGAACTACCAAGGAGTTGAATCAGCCCCAGCATTTT. It yields the protein CASSLGRTTKELNQPQHF.

This chain links TRBV18 with TRBJ2-1; 8 nucleotides align to TRBD1. The germline V gene has CDR1 KGHSH and CDR2 LQKENI. CDR3 length: 14 residues. With V trimmed by 4 bases and J by 7 bases, 6 bases remained unmatched. CDR3 loop: CASSHSDRANEQFF. CDR3 in DNA: TGTGCCAGCTCACACTCGGACAGGGCGAATGAGCAGTTCTTC.

The rearrangement uses TRBV11-2 and TRBJ1-1; no clear D gene. CDR1 SGHAT and CDR2 FQNNGV come from the germline V gene. V lost 1 base, J lost 0 bases, and 12 bases lay in between. The CDR3 loop spans 16 amino acids. The DNA of the CDR3 is TGTGCCAGCAGCTTAGGTCCACCTCCCTTGAACACTGAAGCTTTCTTT. It codes for CASSLGPPPLNTEAFF.

This chain uses TRBV10-3 with TRBJ2-7; tentatively, D is TRBD2 (5 bases). CDR3 length equals 12 residues. Trimming shortened V by 8 bases and J by 2 bases, and 10 bases separated the two germline ends. Per the germline V gene, CDR1 is ENHRY and CDR2 is SYGVKD. Here the CDR3 reads CAIAGGPYEQYF. The CDR3 nucleotides read TGTGCCATCGCTGGAGGACCCTACGAGCAGTACTTC.

This clone was found a few times. The CDR3 DNA reads as TGTGCCAGCAGCTTGACTAGCGGGAGCTACGAGCAGTACTTC. This sequence encodes CASSLTSGSYEQYF. The genes are TRBV7-2 and TRBJ2-7; 12 nucleotides line up with TRBD2. Germline-derived CDR1 and CDR2 are SGHTA and FQGNSA. This CDR3 contains 14 residues. V lost 3 bases and J lost 3; bases outside the gene matches: 0.

J is TRBJ2-5 and V is TRBV6-5; 7 bases line up with TRBD2. V lost 6 bases to trimming and J lost 2 bases; unmatched junction nucleotides: 3. The CDR3 is 13 residues long. CDR1 is MNHEY and CDR2 is SVGAGI in the germline V gene. In DNA, the CDR3 is TGTGCCAGCAGACCTAGCGGTCAAGAGACCCAGTACTTC. Translation: CASRPSGQETQYF.

The chain links TRBV7-8 to TRBJ2-7, with 7 bases fitting TRBD1. The germline gives CDR1 SGHVS, CDR2 FQNEAQ. The CDR3 loop spans 16 amino acids. With 6 bases clipped from V and 3 bases from J, the junction kept 14 bases outside the gene matches. CDR3 nucleotide sequence: TGTGCCAGCAGTGAAGTCAACCGGGACAGACTCTACGAGCAGTACTTC. Its protein product is CASSEVNRDRLYEQYF.

The J gene is TRBJ1-1, the V gene TRBV28; no firm D call. This CDR3 contains 14 residues. Germline CDR1 and CDR2: MDHEN and SYDVKM. Trimming took 1 base from V and 9 from J, leaving 15 bases between them. As DNA, the CDR3 is TGTGCCAGCAGTTTATACCCTGGACCGAGTAAAGCTTTCTTT. Translated, it gives CASSLYPGPSKAFF.

In this sample, this clone turned up a few times. V is TRBV4-1 and J is TRBJ2-1; perhaps TRBD1 as D (6 bases). The ends were cut back, 5 bases at V and 5 bases at J, with 16 bases in the middle. This CDR3 has 15 residues. Germline lookup yields CDR1 MGHRA and CDR2 YSYEKL. The CDR3 is CASSTPGTKNNEQFF. In DNA, the CDR3 is TGCGCCAGCAGCACGCCCGGGACAAAAAACAATGAGCAGTTCTTC.

The rearrangement uses TRBV9 and TRBJ1-4; D remains unclear. The germline V gene encodes CDR1 SGDLS and CDR2 YYNGEE. The CDR3 is 14 amino acids. V was cut by 4 bases and J by 4 bases, with 11 bases left in between. CDR3 sequence: CASSFRRFNEKLFF. As DNA, the CDR3 is TGTGCCAGCAGCTTCAGGCGGTTTAATGAAAAACTGTTTTTT.

This chain connects TRBV7-6 to TRBJ1-4; D not resolved. Germline loops: CDR1 SGHVS, CDR2 FNYEAQ. The CDR3 consists of 14 residues. V was shortened by 5 bases and J by 5 bases, with 12 bases between the two germline ends. The CDR3 nucleotides are TGTGCCAGCAGCCTGGGTCGCCGCAATGAAAAACTGTTTTTT. Translating gives CASSLGRRNEKLFF.

The V call is TRBV4-1, the J call TRBJ2-7; 12 bases are a match to TRBD2. Looked up from germline, CDR1 is MGHRA and CDR2 is YSYEKL. The CDR3 loop spans 17 amino acids. Losses at the gene ends were 5 bases for V and 4 bases for J; bases not matched to a gene: 12. CDR3 amino acids: CASSSGALAGGLYEQYF. The CDR3 DNA sequence: TGCGCCAGCAGCTCGGGGGCACTAGCGGGAGGTTTATACGAGCAGTACTTC.

This chain joins TRBV7-9 and TRBJ1-2; D call uncertain. V lost 2 bases, J lost 5 bases, and 15 bases lay in between. The CDR3 totals 15 residues. Germline V gene lookup returns CDR1 SEHNR and CDR2 FQNEAQ (reference sequence). CDR3 sequence reads: CASSLLLGGPYGYTF. DNA for the CDR3: TGTGCCAGCAGCTTACTTCTCGGAGGGCCGTATGGCTACACCTTC.

The chain joins TRBV15 to TRBJ1-4, with no clear D. V was trimmed by 2 bases and J by 3 bases, leaving 13 bases between them. Germline V gene data show CDR1 as LNHNV and CDR2 as YYDKDF (reference sequence). The CDR3 loop spans 16 amino acids. For the CDR3, the DNA is TGTGCCACCAGCAGATCTATTAGGGCCCCTAATGAAAAACTGTTTTTT. It encodes CATSRSIRAPNEKLFF.

The genes are TRBV6-5 and TRBJ2-7, with 7 bases aligning to TRBD1. CDR3 length equals 14 residues. In germline, CDR1 is MNHEY, CDR2 SVGAGI. V dropped 1 base and J dropped 5; count of bases not matched to a gene: 5. This CDR3 is CASSYFAQGNEQYF. The DNA of the CDR3 is TGTGCCAGCAGTTACTTCGCACAGGGGAACGAGCAGTACTTC.

The rearrangement joins TRBV5-6 to TRBJ2-1; 10 bases are a match to TRBD2. J was trimmed by 7 bases and V by 4 bases; bases with no gene match: 17. The germline V gene encodes CDR1 SGHDT and CDR2 YYEEEE. This CDR3 region has 18 residues. The CDR3 DNA reads as TGTGCCAGCAGCGGAGGATTAGGACTAGCGGACCGCTTGAATGAGCAGTTCTTC. Translation gives CASSGGLGLADRLNEQFF.

This chain links TRBV7-6 with TRBJ2-2; 11 nucleotides agree with TRBD1. The CDR3 covers 15 residues. With V trimmed by 7 bases and J by 7 bases, 8 bases remained unmatched. Germline V gene data show CDR1 as SGHVS and CDR2 as FNYEAQ. The chain's CDR3 is CASNPGTGGSGELFF. The CDR3 nucleotides read TGTGCCAGCAACCCCGGGACAGGGGGTAGCGGGGAGCTGTTTTTT.

The chain recombines TRBV4-1 with TRBJ2-7, with a possible D match to TRBD2 (6 bases). From germline, CDR1 is MGHRA and CDR2 YSYEKL. V gave up 4 bases and J gave up 10 bases, with 17 bases separating them. The CDR3 is made up of 13 amino acids. The DNA for the CDR3 is TGCGCCAGCAGCCCTGGGACTCTCGTGGCCCAGTACTTC. This codes for CASSPGTLVAQYF.

This clone turned up a few times. The rearrangement uses TRBV13 and TRBJ1-1, with D tentatively TRBD1 (6 bases). Germline V gene data show CDR1 as PRHDT and CDR2 as FYEKMQ (reference sequence). Trimming removed 7 bases from V and 0 bases from J, with 12 bases in between. The CDR3 length is 14 residues. The DNA for the CDR3 is TGTGCCAGCAACCTCCGGGGGCTGAACACTGAAGCTTTCTTT. Amino acids: CASNLRGLNTEAFF.

The rearrangement links TRBV5-1 to TRBJ2-2, with 9 bases lining up with TRBD1. Losses at the gene ends were 4 bases for V and 6 bases for J; bases not matched to a gene: 7. This CDR3 has 15 residues. Germline loops: CDR1 SGHRS, CDR2 YFSETQ. DNA for the CDR3: TGCGCCAGCAGCCAGGACAGGGGTTATTCCGGGGAGCTGTTTTTT. It yields the protein CASSQDRGYSGELFF.